The rows below give T cell receptor beta chains drawn from one sample of a study of response to subunit inactivated influenza vaccine. MiXCR, run by TCRdb on the RT-PCR reads, gives a single entry per CDR3 protein. The sample carries roughly 700,000 distinct CDR3 sequences, around 14% recorded once. The material sequenced was PBMCs from blood, taken 14 days before vaccination. These receptors all come from a man aged 45-65 years who received an inactivated influenza vaccine. CDR3s include the opening cysteine and the closing phenylalanine or tryptophan. Each record gives: CDR3 protein, CDR3 DNA, J gene, V gene, clone size, D gene. The D gene is left open where the match is weak. Size is stated for part of the rows, as once, few or many counts, or as a class when the clone is expanded.

CDR3 protein: CSASFTGGAFF
CDR3 DNA: TGCAGTGCTTCCTTCACAGGGGGGGCTTTCTTT
J gene: TRBJ1-1
V gene: TRBV20-1
clone size: -
D gene: TRBD1

CDR3 protein: CASSQGSIQYF
CDR3 DNA: TGCGCCAGCAGCCAAGGGAGCATTCAGTACTTC
J gene: TRBJ2-4
V gene: TRBV4-3
clone size: few
D gene: -

CDR3 protein: CSALGTGHYNEQFF
CDR3 DNA: TGCAGTGCTTTAGGGACAGGCCATTACAATGAGCAGTTCTTC
J gene: TRBJ2-1
V gene: TRBV20-1
clone size: -
D gene: TRBD1

CDR3 protein: CASSAGTSGSGEQFF
CDR3 DNA: TGTGCCAGCAGTGCCGGGACTAGCGGGAGCGGTGAGCAGTTCTTC
J gene: TRBJ2-1
V gene: TRBV6-4
clone size: -
D gene: TRBD2

CDR3 protein: CASSLVGSLAGNEQFF
CDR3 DNA: TGTGCCAGCAGCTTAGTAGGGTCGCTAGCAGGGAATGAGCAGTTCTTC
J gene: TRBJ2-1
V gene: TRBV7-2
clone size: few
D gene: -

CDR3 protein: CASSSDPSGRAYYRKFF
CDR3 DNA: TGCGCCAGCAGTTCAGACCCTAGCGGGAGGGCCTATTATAGAAAGTTCTTC
J gene: TRBJ2-1
V gene: TRBV5-1
clone size: many
D gene: TRBD2

CDR3 protein: CASSLDVKGVDTEAFF
CDR3 DNA: TGTGCCAGCAGCTTAGATGTTAAGGGGGTCGACACTGAAGCTTTCTTT
J gene: TRBJ1-1
V gene: TRBV11-2
clone size: -
D gene: -

CDR3 protein: CASSRWGASSYNSPLHF
CDR3 DNA: TGTGCCAGCAGCCGCTGGGGGGCGAGCTCCTATAATTCACCCCTCCACTTT
J gene: TRBJ1-6
V gene: TRBV7-2
clone size: few
D gene: -

CDR3 protein: CASSYSMLAGGPKDTQYF
CDR3 DNA: TGTGCCAGCAGTTACTCGATGCTGGCGGGAGGCCCAAAAGATACGCAGTATTTT
J gene: TRBJ2-3
V gene: TRBV6-5
clone size: many
D gene: TRBD2

CDR3 protein: CASSPGTALYGYTF
CDR3 DNA: TGTGCCAGCAGCCCCGGGACTGCCCTCTATGGCTACACCTTC
J gene: TRBJ1-2
V gene: TRBV7-2
clone size: few
D gene: -